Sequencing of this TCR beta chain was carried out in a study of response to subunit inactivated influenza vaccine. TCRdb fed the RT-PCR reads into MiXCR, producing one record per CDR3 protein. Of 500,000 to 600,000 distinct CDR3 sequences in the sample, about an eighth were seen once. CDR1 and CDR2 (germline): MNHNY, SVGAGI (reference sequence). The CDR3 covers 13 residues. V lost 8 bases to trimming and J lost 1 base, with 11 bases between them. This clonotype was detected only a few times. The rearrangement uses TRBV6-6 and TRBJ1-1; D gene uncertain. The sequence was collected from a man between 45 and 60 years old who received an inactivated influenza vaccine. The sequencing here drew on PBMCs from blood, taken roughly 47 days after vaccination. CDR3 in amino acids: CASSGRQNTEAFF. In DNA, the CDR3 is TGTGCCAGCTCTGGACGGCAGAACACTGAAGCTTTCTTT.